This passage covers 8 T cell receptor beta chains from one sample sequenced in a study of OX40 agonist ivuxolimab in advanced cancers. Using immunoSEQ multiplex PCR, the repertoire was profiled, and TCRdb retains in-frame clones only, with some absent. The repertoire includes roughly 48,000 clones, around 87% of them detected once, and 10% sits in the top ten. The sample here was CD4+ or CD8+ T cells sorted from blood, taken in a trial of the OX40 agonist ivuxolimab. These TCRs come from an adult with an advanced solid tumor such as melanoma, head and neck, liver or kidney cancer.

The rearrangement joins TRBV29-1 to TRBJ1-1, with unresolved D. CDR3 length: 14 residues. In germline, CDR1 is SQVTM, CDR2 ANQGSEA. The V and J ends lost 4 bases and 2 bases respectively, with 14 bases between them. The CDR3 region is CSVVSRVVNTEAFF. For the CDR3, the DNA is TGCAGCGTTGTGAGCCGGGTGGTAAACACTGAAGCTTTCTTT. The full variable domain, in which reference TRBV29-1 and TRBJ1-1 provide the parts outside the CDR3, is SAVISQKPSRDICQRGTSLTIQCQVDSQVTMMFWYRQQPGQSLTLIATANQGSEATYESGFVIDKFPISRPNLTFSTLTVSNMSPEDSSIYLCSVVSRVVNTEAFFGQGTRLTVV.

This chain connects TRBV13 to TRBJ2-7; D uncertain. The CDR3 runs to 12 residues. V lost 6 bases and J 1 base, leaving 7 bases between the germline ends. From germline, CDR1 is PRHDT and CDR2 FYEKMQ (reference sequence). CDR3 region: CASSEESYEQYF. CDR3 nucleotide sequence: TGTGCCAGCAGTGAGGAATCCTACGAGCAGTACTTC. The full variable domain, with the rest looked up from reference TRBV13 and TRBJ2-7, is AAGVIQSPRHLIKEKRETATLKCYPIPRHDTVYWYQQGPGQDPQFLISFYEKMQSDKGSIPDRFSAQQFSDYHSELNMSSLELGDSALYFCASSEESYEQYFGPGTRLTVT.

The V and J genes are TRBV10-3 and TRBJ2-2; 14 bases align to TRBD2. This CDR3 region has 16 residues. V lost 7 bases to trimming and J lost 4 bases; unmatched junction nucleotides: 5. Germline V gene lookup returns CDR1 ENHRY and CDR2 SYGVKD. In nucleotides, the CDR3 is TGTGCCATCACCGGGACTAGCGGGAGAGGCACCGGGGAGCTGTTTTTT. This gives the protein CAITGTSGRGTGELFF.

This chain links TRBV4-1 with TRBJ2-5, with D possibly being TRBD2 (5 bases). Trimming took 0 bases from V and 0 from J, leaving 8 bases between them. This CDR3 is 15 amino acids long. Germline V CDR1 and CDR2: MGHRA, YSYEKL. The CDR3 DNA sequence: TGCGCCAGCAGCCAAGATCTTAGCGACCAAGAGACCCAGTACTTC. It codes for CASSQDLSDQETQYF.

Here the CDR3 DNA reads TGTGCCAGCACCAATCCCGGAACAGGGAACACTGAAGCTTTCTTT. Its translation: CASTNPGTGNTEAFF. V is TRBV27 and J is TRBJ1-1; D may be TRBD1 (5 bases). CDR1 is MNHEY and CDR2 is SMNVEV in the germline V gene (reference sequence). CDR3 length: 15 amino acids. Trimming removed 7 bases from V and 1 base from J, with 16 bases in between.

This clone was found once. The chain is built from TRBV2 and TRBJ2-5; possible D gene TRBD1, 7 bases. CDR1 and CDR2 from the germline V gene are SNHLY and FYNNEI. Trimming removed 11 bases at V and 4 bases at J, with 20 bases between. CDR3 size: 14 residues. CDR3: CAGGGVTARETQYF. Written as DNA, the CDR3 is TGTGCCGGAGGGGGCGTGACAGCTCGAGAGACCCAGTACTTC.

The chain combines TRBV28 with TRBJ1-5; D unclear. The germline V gene has CDR1 MDHEN and CDR2 SYDVKM. The CDR3 loop spans 15 amino acids. V was pared by 3 bases and J by 4 bases, with 13 bases between. The CDR3 sequence: CASSLVRIMNQPQHF. The CDR3 coding sequence is TGTGCCAGCAGTTTGGTACGAATAATGAATCAGCCCCAGCATTTT.

The chain recombines TRBV27 with TRBJ1-4; D ambiguous. Germline CDR1 is MNHEY and CDR2 is SMNVEV (reference sequence). This CDR3 spans 16 amino acids. V was shortened by 1 base and J by 2 bases, with 11 bases between the two germline ends. The CDR3 protein is CASSLYFSLTNEKLFF. DNA of the CDR3: TGTGCCAGCAGTTTATACTTCAGTTTGACTAATGAAAAACTGTTTTTT.